One and the same sample provided the 24 T cell receptor beta chains below, sequenced in a study of CD8 T cells in ankylosing spondylitis (dated by TCRdb to about 2017). The library relied on 5' RACE. Sequenced on an Illumina HiSeq 2500. TCRdb redid the processing of the public reads, applying fastp at Q25 and MiXCR, and retained in-frame beta chains. Each CDR3 protein gets just one entry, which takes the most common genes and DNA from the rows behind it. The table for this sample lists about 35,000 distinct CDR3 sequences; approximately 10% of them were counted only once. Jointly, the top ten make up roughly 16% of the sample. The sequencing input was blood, either unsorted or a sorted T cell fraction (not recorded which). The source of these receptors is a male donor with ankylosing spondylitis or in good health (not recorded which).

This clonotype was counted many times. J is TRBJ2-3 and V is TRBV4-3; 10 nucleotides match TRBD1. This CDR3 spans 19 amino acids. Germline CDR1 is LGHNA and CDR2 is YSLEER. V dropped 0 bases and J dropped 1; count of bases not matched to a gene: 10. DNA for the CDR3: TGCGCCAGCAGCCAAGATAGCACGACCGGACAGGGGGGCACAGATACGCAGTATTTT. This codes for CASSQDSTTGQGGTDTQYF.

The chain joins TRBV18 to TRBJ2-7, with 7 positions matching TRBD2. The germline gives CDR1 KGHSH, CDR2 LQKENI. The V segment lost 0 bases and the J segment 3 bases; nucleotides outside the gene matches: 5. The length of the CDR3 is 15 residues. The CDR3 sequence: CASSPPATSSYEQYF. The CDR3 DNA reads TGTGCCAGCTCACCACCCGCGACTAGCAGCTACGAGCAGTACTTC.

This clonotype was observed at least ten times. This chain links TRBV5-5 with TRBJ2-4; D is unclear. Trimming shortened V by 0 bases and J by 0 bases, and 7 bases separated the two germline ends. The CDR3 contains 15 residues. The germline CDR1 and CDR2 sequences are SGHKS and YYEKEE (reference sequence). CDR3 nucleotides: TGTGCCAGCAGCTTGGCGGTTGGAGCCAAAAACATTCAGTACTTC. Translation: CASSLAVGAKNIQYF.

The sample holds a few counts of this clonotype. V gene TRBV6-1 combines with J gene TRBJ2-7; TRBD2 aligns across 14 bases. This CDR3 has 16 amino acids. V shed 7 bases, J shed 5 bases, and the junction held 10 bases outside the gene matches. The germline gives CDR1 MNHNS, CDR2 SASEGT. The chain's CDR3 is CASTGLAGGRFDEQYF. The CDR3 bases are TGTGCCAGCACCGGACTAGCGGGAGGTCGGTTCGACGAGCAGTACTTC.

Many counts were recorded for this clonotype. The chain has TRBV11-2 and TRBJ2-1, with D uncertain. Germline V gene lookup returns CDR1 SGHAT and CDR2 FQNNGV. The CDR3 has 13 amino acids. V lost 3 bases and J lost 0, with 3 bases in between. CDR3 region: CASSFNSYNEQFF. The CDR3 DNA sequence: TGTGCCAGCAGCTTCAACTCCTACAATGAGCAGTTCTTC.

This clonotype was detected a few times. The rearrangement links TRBV7-2 to TRBJ2-2, with D hard to call. This CDR3 is 14 amino acids long. V was pared by 5 bases and J by 6 bases, with 13 bases between. Germline V gene sequence: CDR1 SGHTA, CDR2 FQGNSA. The CDR3 DNA reads TGTGCCAGCAGCCCCCGGTCCTCCCCCGGGGAGCTGTTTTTT. As protein: CASSPRSSPGELFF.

This clonotype was detected a few times. V gene TRBV19 combines with J gene TRBJ2-1, with D maybe TRBD1 (5 bases). In germline, CDR1 is LNHDA, CDR2 SQIVND (reference sequence). This CDR3 region has 15 residues. V was clipped by 6 bases and J by 6 bases, with 18 bases between them. This CDR3 is CASRMPGQLSNEQFF. DNA for the CDR3: TGTGCCAGTAGGATGCCAGGGCAGCTCTCCAATGAGCAGTTCTTC.

By share, this clonotype counts as medium-sized (0.01 to 0.1%). This chain uses TRBV29-1 with TRBJ2-1; 10 bases fit TRBD2. The germline gives CDR1 SQVTM, CDR2 ANQGSEA. V dropped 6 bases and J dropped 9; count of bases not matched to a gene: 11. This CDR3 is built from 14 residues. CDR3 DNA sequence: TGCAGCGTACAGCGGGAGGGCCTGGACTCTGAGCAGTTCTTC. It specifies CSVQREGLDSEQFF.

This clonotype was counted at least ten times. The rearrangement links TRBV7-3 to TRBJ1-2; TRBD1 might be the D (5 bases). The CDR3 totals 14 residues. CDR1 and CDR2 (germline): SGHTA, FQGTGA. V was cut by 5 bases and J by 4 bases, with 14 bases left in between. The CDR3 DNA follows: TGTGCCAGCAGCCCCAGGGAAGGCGGCTATGGCTACACCTTC. This encodes CASSPREGGYGYTF.

This clonotype was seen ten or more times. The rearrangement uses TRBV12-3 or TRBV12-4 and TRBJ2-7, with TRBD1 matching over 8 bases. V trimming: 4 bases; J trimming: 6 bases; junction bases outside the gene matches: 8. The length of the CDR3 is 14 residues. CDR3 sequence (DNA): TGTGCCAGCAGTTCCGGGACAGGTTTCTCCGAGCAGTACTTC. It specifies CASSSGTGFSEQYF.

This clonotype has a count of ten or more. CDR3 sequence: CASSLLESAAFF. The CDR3 bases are TGTGCCAGCAGCCTATTGGAATCAGCGGCTTTCTTT. V usage is TRBV28 and J usage is TRBJ1-1; D is undetermined. Germline V gene sequence: CDR1 MDHEN, CDR2 SYDVKM. The V end was cut by 6 bases, the J end by 11 bases, with 16 bases between. This CDR3 is built from 12 residues.

This clonotype was seen repeatedly, ten times or more. The gene calls are TRBV30 and TRBJ2-7, with a tentative D call TRBD1 (6 bases). Germline CDR1 GTSNPN, CDR2 SVGIG (reference sequence). Trimming removed 2 bases from V and 4 bases from J, with 21 bases in between. This CDR3 region has 16 residues. The DNA of the CDR3 is TGTGCCTGGAGTTCCCCCCCCGGGACACTGGCATACGAGCAGTACTTC. Encoded protein: CAWSSPPGTLAYEQYF.

This clonotype was found a few times. The genes are TRBV11-1 and TRBJ2-3, with D tentatively TRBD1 or TRBD2 (6 bases each). This CDR3 region has 14 residues. Germline V lookup: CDR1 SGHAT, CDR2 FQDESV (reference sequence). V lost 1 base and J lost 5, with 10 bases in between. Here the CDR3 reads CASSLVGGGDTQYF. For the CDR3, the DNA is TGTGCCAGCAGCTTAGTGGGGGGCGGAGATACGCAGTATTTT.

This clonotype has a count of ten or more. The chain joins TRBV5-1 to TRBJ1-1, with a tentative D call TRBD1 (6 bases). CDR1 is SGHRS, CDR2 YFSETQ, per germline. This CDR3 spans 14 amino acids. The germline V and J ends were trimmed by 0 bases and 1 base, with 7 bases remaining between them. CDR3 coding DNA: TGCGCCAGCAGCTTGGGGGGGGCGAACACTGAAGCTTTCTTT. Residues: CASSLGGANTEAFF.

This clonotype was observed at least ten times. The V and J genes are TRBV6-5 and TRBJ2-2; a possible D gene is TRBD2 (5 bases). This CDR3 contains 11 residues. With 10 bases removed from V and 6 bases from J, the gap between germline ends came to 9 bases. Per germline, CDR1 MNHEY and CDR2 SVGAGI. The CDR3 nucleotides read TGTGCCACCGCGGGTTCCGGGGAGCTGTTTTTT. Protein sequence: CATAGSGELFF.

This clonotype came up many times. The chain combines TRBV6-2 or TRBV6-3 with TRBJ2-7, with 9 bases identical to TRBD1. CDR3 length equals 15 residues. J was trimmed by 3 bases and V by 2 bases; bases with no gene match: 5. Germline V gene lookup returns CDR1 MNHEY and CDR2 SVGEGT. The CDR3 loop reads CASSYPPDRGYEQYF. Here the CDR3 DNA reads TGTGCCAGCAGTTACCCACCGGACAGGGGCTACGAGCAGTACTTC.

This clonotype has ten or more counts. This chain uses TRBV7-9 with TRBJ1-1; 10 nucleotides line up with TRBD1. Germline loops: CDR1 SEHNR, CDR2 FQNEAQ (reference sequence). V trimming: 5 bases; J trimming: 0 bases; junction bases outside the gene matches: 6. The CDR3 is made up of 16 amino acids. The CDR3 protein is CASSHRTGGMNTEAFF. In DNA form, the CDR3 reads TGTGCCAGCAGCCATAGGACAGGGGGAATGAACACTGAAGCTTTCTTT. The variable domain in full, with the rest retrieved from reference TRBV7-9 and TRBJ1-1, is DTGVSQNPRHKITKRGQNVTFRCDPISEHNRLYWYRQTLGQGPEFLTYFQNEAQLEKSRLLSDRFSAERPKGSFSTLEIQRTEQGDSAMYLCASSHRTGGMNTEAFFGQGTRLTVV.

This clonotype was detected ten times or more. The chain has TRBV10-3 and TRBJ1-6; a possible D gene is TRBD1 (6 bases). Germline loops: CDR1 ENHRY, CDR2 SYGVKD. The CDR3 covers 13 residues. Trimming took 6 bases from V and 12 from J, leaving 15 bases between them. The CDR3 DNA reads as TGTGCCATCAGACCAGGGGACGGCGAACCCCTCCACTTT. Protein sequence: CAIRPGDGEPLHF.

The table lists this clonotype with many counts. The chain carries TRBV13 and TRBJ2-7; D gene uncertain. Trimming took off 5 bases at V and 1 base at J, with 6 bases between the two ends. This CDR3 is 12 amino acids long. Germline values: CDR1 PRHDT, CDR2 FYEKMQ (reference sequence). CDR3 residues: CASSPGSYEQYF. The CDR3 bases are TGTGCCAGCAGCCCCGGTTCCTACGAGCAGTACTTC.

This clonotype was observed many times. The gene calls are TRBV10-3 and TRBJ2-2; TRBD2 matches 16 bases. The CDR3 spans 16 residues. Per the germline V gene, CDR1 is ENHRY and CDR2 is SYGVKD. J was trimmed by 4 bases and V by 10 bases; bases with no gene match: 6. The CDR3 reads CATRGTSGRGTGELFF. DNA of the CDR3: TGTGCCACCAGAGGGACTAGCGGGAGGGGCACCGGGGAGCTGTTTTTT.

This clonotype occurred many times. The chain carries TRBV25-1 and TRBJ2-7, with no clear D. V lost 6 bases and J 4 bases, leaving 7 bases between the germline ends. This CDR3 is 11 amino acids long. The V gene's germline CDR1 is MGHDK and CDR2 SYGVNS. CDR3 residues: CASRYYYEQYF. The DNA of the CDR3 is TGTGCCAGCAGATATTATTACGAGCAGTACTTC.

Many counts were recorded for this clonotype. The genes are TRBV5-1 and TRBJ2-7; TRBD1 or TRBD2 may be the D gene (5 bases each). The V gene's germline CDR1 is SGHRS and CDR2 YFSETQ. The ends were cut back, 0 bases at V and 5 bases at J, with 9 bases in the middle. This CDR3 has 13 residues. The CDR3 DNA follows: TGCGCCAGCAGCTTGGCAGGGACCCACGAGCAGTACTTC. The encoded protein is CASSLAGTHEQYF.

There are many counts of this clonotype. The CDR3 DNA sequence: TGTGCCAGCAGCCAAGGAGGCAGGGGGGGTGAGCAGTACTTC. As protein: CASSQGGRGGEQYF. This chain links TRBV3-1 with TRBJ2-7; D is possibly TRBD1 or TRBD2 (7 bases each). Trimming pared 1 base from V and 7 bases from J, leaving 14 bases between. Germline CDR1 LGHDT, CDR2 YNNKEL (reference sequence). The CDR3 covers 14 residues.

In its sample, this clonotype was seen many times. The chain links TRBV6-5 to TRBJ1-2; D is undetermined. Trimming removed 0 bases from V and 4 bases from J, with 12 bases in between. The CDR3 contains 15 residues. Germline CDR1 MNHEY, CDR2 SVGAGI. The CDR3 DNA reads as TGTGCCAGCAGTTACTCGCGGGCAGGTGCCTATGGCTACACCTTC. Translation: CASSYSRAGAYGYTF.